The 25 T cell receptor beta chains listed next were all sequenced from one sample in a study of regulatory T cells in long-lasting Graves disease. Combining iRepertoire HTBI primers with Arm-PCR of CDR3 regions, the authors built TCR beta libraries. In TCRdb, the multiplex PCR reads were re-called with MiXCR into one record per CDR3 protein. The sample contains 300,000 to 500,000 distinct CDR3 sequences, around 21% of which appear only once. Time point here: persistent/refractory GD, antithyroid drugs over 5 years with positive TRAb. From PBMCs, RNA was extracted and then used to make the TCR library. The specimen comprised peripheral blood mononuclear cells (PBMCs), sampled when the disease was refractory, from a patient treated with antithyroid drugs. The receptors derive from a female donor with Graves disease.

There are a few counts of this clonotype. V and J are TRBV20-1 and TRBJ2-7, with D tentatively TRBD2 (6 bases). Germline CDR1 is DFQATT and CDR2 is SNEGSKA (reference sequence). The length of the CDR3 is 15 residues. The ends were cut back, 3 bases at V and 1 base at J, with 16 bases in the middle. CDR3 protein: CSARPYPGLSYEQYF. CDR3 in DNA: TGCAGTGCTAGGCCTTACCCGGGACTTTCCTACGAGCAGTACTTC.

CDR3 nucleotides: TGCAGTCCACGGGACAGAAACACCGGGGAGCTGTTTTTT. As protein: CSPRDRNTGELFF. This chain links TRBV20-1 with TRBJ2-2; TRBD1 matches 7 bases. Looked up from germline, CDR1 is DFQATT and CDR2 is SNEGSKA (reference sequence). Losses at the gene ends were 8 bases for V and 2 bases for J; bases not matched to a gene: 5. The CDR3 contains 13 residues.

This rearrangement joins TRBV12-3 or TRBV12-4 to TRBJ1-5; D not resolved. V shed 5 bases and J shed 5 bases, with 16 bases lying between them. The CDR3 contains 15 residues. For the CDR3, the DNA is TGTGCCAGCAGTGAGTTTGGACGGCAAGATCAGCCCCAGCATTTT. Translated: CASSEFGRQDQPQHF.

This clonotype turned up a few times. The chain joins TRBV7-2 to TRBJ2-7, with TRBD2 matching over 13 bases. There are 16 residues in the CDR3. Germline CDR1 reads SGHTA; CDR2 reads FQGNSA. J was trimmed by 4 bases and V by 1 base; bases with no gene match: 4. CDR3 sequence reads: CASSLVGTSGKYEQYF. DNA of the CDR3: TGTGCCAGCAGCTTAGTAGGGACTAGCGGGAAGTACGAGCAGTACTTC.

This clonotype was detected many times. The V call is TRBV7-9, the J call TRBJ1-1; no clear D gene. The CDR3 spans 13 residues. Trimming took 2 bases from V and 5 from J, leaving 9 bases between them. Germline V gives CDR1 SEHNR, CDR2 FQNEAQ (reference sequence). CDR3 region: CASSLSTRTEAFF. The DNA of the CDR3 is TGTGCCAGCAGCTTAAGCACGAGGACTGAAGCTTTCTTT. Full variable domain (remainder filled in from reference TRBV7-9 and TRBJ1-1): DTGVSQNPRHKITKRGQNVTFRCDPISEHNRLYWYRQTLGQGPEFLTYFQNEAQLEKSRLLSDRFSAERPKGSFSTLEIQRTEQGDSAMYLCASSLSTRTEAFFGQGTRLTVV.

The rearrangement links TRBV20-1 to TRBJ1-3; no clear D. The length of the CDR3 is 14 residues. Germline CDR1 and CDR2: DFQATT and SNEGSKA (reference sequence). Trimming removed 5 bases from V and 0 bases from J, with 11 bases in between. Written as DNA, the CDR3 is TGCAGTGCTGGGCACAGCGGCTCTGGAAACACCATATATTTT. Amino acids: CSAGHSGSGNTIYF.

This chain joins TRBV20-1 and TRBJ1-2, with 10 bases aligning to TRBD1. This CDR3 region has 13 residues. The V and J ends lost 8 bases and 8 bases, in that order; junction bases with no gene match: 11. The germline CDR1 and CDR2 sequences are DFQATT and SNEGSKA (reference sequence). The CDR3 sequence: CSTPPGQGGGYTF. The CDR3 DNA sequence: TGCAGTACACCCCCCGGACAGGGGGGCGGCTACACCTTC.

The rearrangement joins TRBV7-2 to TRBJ2-1, with 10 nucleotides matching TRBD2. The CDR3 contains 18 residues. The germline CDR1 and CDR2 sequences are SGHTA and FQGNSA. V lost 7 bases and J lost 5; bases outside the gene matches: 17. CDR3 in DNA: TGTGCCAGCACCCCGCGGGGACTAGCGCCTCGAAAGGACAATGAGCAGTTCTTC. This gives the protein CASTPRGLAPRKDNEQFF. The entire variable domain, with the rest obtained from reference TRBV7-2 and TRBJ2-1, is as follows: GAGVSQSPSNKVTEKGKDVELRCDPISGHTALYWYRQSLGQGLEFLIYFQGNSAPDKSGLPSDRFSAERTGGSVSTLTIQRTQQEDSAVYLCASTPRGLAPRKDNEQFFGPGTRLTVL.

As for this clonotype: A much larger clone lies a single base off, so this may be a read error. It is likely a read error, because the conserved phenylalanine at the end of the CDR3 is missing. This chain links TRBV7-2 with TRBJ2-7; 14 positions agree with TRBD2. The V and J ends lost 6 bases and 2 bases, in that order; junction bases with no gene match: 3. From germline, CDR1 is SGHTA and CDR2 FQGNSA. The length of the CDR3 is 15 residues. The CDR3 is CASRQGLAGAYEQYL. The CDR3 nucleotides read TGTGCCAGCAGACAGGGACTAGCGGGAGCCTACGAGCAGTACCTC.

This clonotype was recorded many times. The CDR3 region has the DNA TGCAGTGCTGCCGTCCAGAAAGGGGTGGGCGGCTACACCTTC. The encoded protein is CSAAVQKGVGGYTF. The chain joins TRBV20-1 to TRBJ1-2; D is perhaps TRBD1 (5 bases). The CDR3 is 14 amino acids. CDR1 and CDR2 from the germline V gene are DFQATT and SNEGSKA (reference sequence). Trimming removed 5 bases at V and 8 bases at J, with 21 bases between.

This clonotype has a handful of counts. The chain links TRBV9 to TRBJ1-2; weak D call: TRBD1 (6 bases). The germline CDR1 and CDR2 sequences are SGDLS and YYNGEE. The CDR3 contains 12 residues. V shed 3 bases and J shed 7 bases, with 10 bases lying between them. CDR3 amino acids: CASSDTGFGYTF. The CDR3 DNA sequence: TGTGCCAGCAGCGATACAGGGTTTGGCTACACCTTC.

The V call is TRBV12-3 or TRBV12-4, the J call TRBJ2-1, with D perhaps TRBD2 (6 bases). The V end was cut by 3 bases, the J end by 4 bases, with 16 bases between. The CDR3 consists of 16 residues. The chain's CDR3 is CASSFLGGGRYNEQFF. CDR3 sequence (DNA): TGTGCCAGCAGTTTTTTGGGGGGAGGAAGATACAATGAGCAGTTCTTC.

This clonotype was counted ten times or more. CDR3 sequence reads: CASSLAQLPNTEAFF. The CDR3 bases are TGTGCCAGCAGTTTAGCGCAGCTCCCGAACACTGAAGCTTTCTTT. The V and J genes are TRBV12-3 or TRBV12-4 and TRBJ1-1; D not certain. This CDR3 has 15 amino acids. The germline V and J ends were trimmed by 0 bases and 1 base, with 9 bases remaining between them.

V and J are TRBV6-2 or TRBV6-3 and TRBJ2-5, with TRBD2 identical over 14 bases. V lost 6 bases to trimming and J lost 3 bases; unmatched junction nucleotides: 6. The germline CDR1 and CDR2 sequences are MNHEY and SVGEGT. The CDR3 is 16 amino acids. The CDR3 bases are TGTGCCAGCAGGGGACTAGCGGGAGAGAGGGAAGAGACCCAGTACTTC. Translation: CASRGLAGEREETQYF.

In regard to this clonotype: At one boundary the junction diverges from the germline segment, which might be a read error. The chain links TRBV5-1 to TRBJ2-5; D possibly corresponds to TRBD1 (6 bases). The CDR3 is 14 amino acids. Germline CDR1 is SGHRS and CDR2 is YFSETQ. In nucleotides, the CDR3 is TGCGCTAGCAGCCCTGAATTTACAGGGGAGACCCAGTACTTC. As protein: CASSPEFTGETQYF.

This clonotype was seen only a few times. The chain has TRBV28 and TRBJ2-7; TRBD1 might be the D (5 bases). This CDR3 region has 13 residues. V lost 6 bases to trimming and J lost 1 base, with 10 bases between them. CDR1 MDHEN and CDR2 SYDVKM come from the germline V gene. The CDR3 DNA follows: TGTGCCAGCAGAATAAGACAGTCCTACGAGCAGTACTTC. It encodes CASRIRQSYEQYF.

This clonotype was detected a few times. This sequence joins TRBV5-1 and TRBJ1-5; tentatively, D is TRBD1 (5 bases). V gave up 4 bases and J gave up 5 bases, with 10 bases separating them. Germline assignment: CDR1 SGHRS and CDR2 YFSETQ. This CDR3 is built from 13 residues. The CDR3, as DNA: TGCGCCAGCAGCCCTTGGGGGGATCAGCCCCAGCATTTT. The encoded protein is CASSPWGDQPQHF.

This clonotype occurred many times. The rearrangement joins TRBV7-2 to TRBJ1-1; 10 nucleotides match TRBD1. V shed 5 bases, J shed 11 bases, and the junction held 8 bases outside the gene matches. Looked up from germline, CDR1 is SGHTA and CDR2 is FQGNSA. This CDR3 has 13 residues. DNA for the CDR3: TGTGCCAGCAGCCCAATGACAGGGGGCGCGGCTTTCTTT. This translates into CASSPMTGGAAFF.

With regard to this clonotype: Just one base apart from a much larger clone, this may be a read error. The V and J genes are TRBV6-5 and TRBJ2-5; no clear D. The CDR3 contains 15 residues. V was cut by 2 bases and J by 1 base, with 11 bases left in between. Per the germline V gene, CDR1 is MNHEY and CDR2 is SVGAGI. CDR3 protein: CASSYNSLIQETQYF. DNA of the CDR3: TGTGCCAGCAGTTACAACTCTCTTATCCAAGAGACCCAGTACTTC.

The chain carries TRBV11-1 and TRBJ2-1; 8 bases map to TRBD1. Germline loops: CDR1 SGHAT, CDR2 FQDESV (reference sequence). The CDR3 consists of 15 residues. Losses at the gene ends were 5 bases for V and 9 bases for J; bases not matched to a gene: 12. The CDR3 DNA reads TGTGCCAGCAGCGTTGCACGGGACAGGTCTTTTGAGCAGTTCTTC. Translating gives CASSVARDRSFEQFF.

This clonotype has more than one count but fewer than ten. The rearrangement links TRBV20-1 to TRBJ2-4; 7 bases map to TRBD2. V gave up 4 bases and J gave up 1 base; unmatched junction bases: 13. The CDR3 runs 17 residues. CDR1 and CDR2 (germline): DFQATT, SNEGSKA (reference sequence). The CDR3 is CSATDVSGRGAKNIQYF. DNA for the CDR3: TGCAGTGCTACAGACGTTTCGGGGCGGGGGGCCAAAAACATTCAGTACTTC.

The chain recombines TRBV27 with TRBJ2-7; no clear D gene. V lost 3 bases to trimming and J lost 10 bases, with 19 bases between them. The CDR3 is 14 residues long. Germline V lookup: CDR1 MNHEY, CDR2 SMNVEV (reference sequence). The CDR3 bases are TGTGCCAGCAGTTTTTCGTACCCGGGTTTGGAACAGTACTTC. This translates into CASSFSYPGLEQYF.

The table lists this clonotype with a few counts. V gene TRBV7-2 combines with J gene TRBJ2-1; TRBD2 matches 8 bases. There are 16 residues in the CDR3. CDR1 and CDR2 (germline): SGHTA, FQGNSA. V lost 5 bases to trimming and J lost 6 bases; unmatched junction nucleotides: 12. In DNA form, the CDR3 reads TGTGCCAGCAGCGGAGGTAGCGGGATGTCGGGCAATGAGCAGTTCTTC. Translated: CASSGGSGMSGNEQFF.

The chain links TRBV20-1 to TRBJ2-7, with D perhaps matching TRBD1 (6 bases). The CDR3 is 12 residues long. Germline CDR1 and CDR2: DFQATT and SNEGSKA (reference sequence). The germline V and J ends were trimmed by 4 bases and 1 base, with 8 bases remaining between them. This CDR3 reads CSATTGSYEQYF. Written as DNA, the CDR3 is TGCAGTGCTACGACAGGTTCCTACGAGCAGTACTTC.

Written as DNA, the CDR3 is TGTGCCAGCAGCTTAGCGGGAGATTTGGGGAAGCAGTACTTC. Translating gives CASSLAGDLGKQYF. The genes are TRBV7-9 and TRBJ2-7, with D possibly TRBD2 on 5 matching bases. Germline V gives CDR1 SEHNR, CDR2 FQNEAQ (reference sequence). The V and J ends lost 0 bases and 8 bases respectively, with 14 bases between them. This CDR3 contains 14 residues. The full variable domain, with the rest looked up from reference TRBV7-9 and TRBJ2-7, is DTGVSQNPRHKITKRGQNVTFRCDPISEHNRLYWYRQTLGQGPEFLTYFQNEAQLEKSRLLSDRFSAERPKGSFSTLEIQRTEQGDSAMYLCASSLAGDLGKQYFGPGTRLTVT.